The rows below give T cell receptor beta chains drawn from one sample of a study of shared clonotypes between healthy human individuals. The table came from immunoSEQ multiplex PCR; TCRdb's copy has only in-frame clones and leaves some out. The sample holds about 2 million clones, roughly 94% seen once. The specimen sequenced was naive CD4+ T cells sorted from blood. These TCRs come from a young man in good health. Each CDR3 is given without its conserved first and last residue.

>TRBV29-1|TRBJ1-1
SVVRFWPTEAF
>TRBV5-1|TRBJ1-3
ASSSAPSSGNTIY
>TRBV5-6|TRBJ1-2
ASSPDEGYGYT
>TRBV28|TRBJ1-4
ASSFVPGGWEANEKLF
>TRBV7-8|TRBJ1-1
ASSFQGPNTEAF
>TRBV10-3|TRBJ2-7
ATHGLAGGASGRYEQY
>TRBV18|TRBJ2-5
ASSPGQISQTQY
>TRBV30|TRBJ2-2
AWSVQAATGELF
>TRBV7-2|TRBJ2-1
AILLGDWFYNEQF
>TRBV5-4|TRBJ1-4
ASSLYTKGATNEKLF
>TRBV2|TRBJ2-7
ASSPDGGRTYEQY
>TRBV7-2|TRBJ2-7
ASSLVPQHYEQY
>TRBV2|TRBJ2-1
ASSEMSSYNEQF
>TRBV4-3|TRBJ2-2
ASSQDWGLAGGPIGELF
>TRBV5-1|TRBJ2-3
ASKGWLAGPYTDTQY
>TRBV9|TRBJ1-4
ASSLSPGGNEKLF
>TRBV2|TRBJ1-2
ASRPTGDGYT
>TRBV7-6|TRBJ1-1
ASSVQGTEAF
>TRBV7-2|TRBJ2-7
ASSSVSGPNYEQY
>TRBV30|TRBJ1-1
AWSTDPQSEAF
>TRBV6-1|TRBJ1-2
ASTRDRASYGYT
>TRBV14|TRBJ2-4
ASSRRGPSAKNIQY
>TRBV7-6|TRBJ1-1
ASSLLGQGNTEAF
>TRBV7-9|TRBJ2-3
ASSLLGSDTQY
>TRBV7-9|TRBJ1-2
ASSPTAGELRGYT
>TRBV29-1|TRBJ2-7
SVESERKHEQY
>TRBV7-7|TRBJ2-2
ASSPDPNTGELF
>TRBV18|TRBJ2-1
ASSPPGELSYNEQF
>TRBV25-1|TRBJ2-2
ASGTRGTGELF
>TRBV9|TRBJ2-3
ASSVGGGDTDTQY